This T cell receptor beta chain was found in a study of blood T cell repertoires in COVID-19. Donors in Cohort 3 counted as recovered after two negative PCRs, clearance, or symptom resolution. The table came from immunoSEQ multiplex PCR; TCRdb's copy has only in-frame clones and leaves some out. The table shows about 210,000 clones, with roughly 90% occurring only once. This CDR3 is 17 amino acids long. V shed 4 bases, J shed 0 bases, and the junction held 5 bases outside the gene matches. Germline V gene lookup returns CDR1 LGHNA and CDR2 YNFKEQ. This TCR was recovered from a woman younger than 30 who had recovered from COVID-19. This chain uses TRBV4-2 with TRBJ2-6; TRBD1 matches 8 bases. Sequencing was performed on PBMCs or T cells enriched from blood (not recorded which). The CDR3 spells CASSRPGQASGANVLTF. CDR3 in DNA: TGTGCCAGCAGCCGTCCGGGACAGGCCTCTGGGGCCAACGTCCTGACTTTC.